The 9 T cell receptor beta chains in this list originate from one sample, sequenced in a study of beta chain features in type 1 diabetes. The isolated RNA, all of it, was reverse transcribed, so expressed TCRB transcripts were what got sequenced. The assay was immunoSEQ multiplex PCR, and TCRdb's table has in-frame clones only and misses some. The data show 350,000 to 400,000 clones, about 15% seen once. Source material: naive CD4+ T cells from blood. The receptors originated from a woman under 30 in good health.

This clone was observed a few times. V is TRBV19 and J is TRBJ1-1; no reliable D call. V lost 3 bases, J lost 6 bases, and 14 bases lay in between. Germline assignment: CDR1 LNHDA and CDR2 SQIVND (reference sequence). The CDR3 length is 14 residues. CDR3 bases: TGTGCCAGTAGTATCATGGGCGTTGATTCTGAAGCTTTCTTT. Protein: CASSIMGVDSEAFF.

This clone has a handful of counts. Written as DNA, the CDR3 is TGTGCCAGCAACCGGGGAGGTACCTACGAGCAGTACTTC. Encoded protein: CASNRGGTYEQYF. V gene TRBV6-5 combines with J gene TRBJ2-7, with a tentative D call TRBD2 (6 bases). V lost 7 bases and J lost 2, with 12 bases in between. The CDR3 extends over 13 amino acids. Germline CDR1 reads MNHEY; CDR2 reads SVGAGI.

This clone was seen more than once but under ten times. This CDR3 is also generated by other DNA sequences in the sample. This chain joins TRBV5-1 and TRBJ1-2; 8 bases align to TRBD1. This CDR3 is 14 amino acids long. The ends lost 0 bases at V and 6 bases at J; junction bases unmatched: 4. Germline-derived CDR1 and CDR2 are SGHRS and YFSETQ. CDR3 region: CASSLDGQGDGYTF. In DNA, the CDR3 is TGCGCCAGCAGCTTGGATGGACAGGGCGATGGCTACACCTTC.

The chain carries TRBV7-3 and TRBJ1-2, with TRBD1 identical over 8 bases. Germline V CDR1 and CDR2: SGHTA, FQGTGA. The CDR3 totals 16 residues. J gave up 1 base and V 8 bases, and 12 bases lay outside the gene matches. The CDR3 DNA reads TGTGCCAGCTCCCCAGGCCAACAGGGGGGTAACTATGGCTACACCTTC. This gives the protein CASSPGQQGGNYGYTF.

V gene TRBV5-4 combines with J gene TRBJ2-7; a weak D match, TRBD1 (6 bases). This CDR3 is built from 15 residues. Trimming shortened V by 4 bases and J by 5 bases, and 19 bases separated the two germline ends. Germline lookup yields CDR1 SGHNT and CDR2 YYREEE (reference sequence). The chain's CDR3 is CASSPRTGISDEQYF. DNA of the CDR3: TGTGCCAGCAGCCCAAGAACAGGGATTAGCGACGAGCAGTACTTC.

This chain uses TRBV28 with TRBJ2-4; possibly TRBD1 for D (6 bases). Germline CDR1 and CDR2: MDHEN and SYDVKM. The CDR3 has 16 amino acids. With 5 bases removed from V and 0 bases from J, the gap between germline ends came to 14 bases. The CDR3: CASSGPTDRAKNIQYF. DNA for the CDR3: TGTGCCAGCAGTGGCCCGACGGACAGAGCCAAAAACATTCAGTACTTC.

This clone appeared a few times. The V and J genes are TRBV18 and TRBJ1-1; no clear D. Germline CDR1 reads KGHSH; CDR2 reads LQKENI. This CDR3 spans 15 amino acids. With 2 bases removed from V and 2 bases from J, the gap between germline ends came to 12 bases. CDR3 in DNA: TGTGCCAGCTCACCAAGGTCCCAGGCTAACACTGAAGCTTTCTTT. Translation: CASSPRSQANTEAFF.

This clone came up a few times. The chain carries TRBV14 and TRBJ2-1; no reliable D call. CDR1 and CDR2 from the germline V gene are SGHDN and FVKESK. Deletions cut 3 bases from V and 5 bases from J, with 11 bases between. The CDR3 extends over 14 amino acids. The CDR3 protein is CASSQMEWDNEQFF. The CDR3, as DNA: TGTGCCAGCAGCCAGATGGAGTGGGACAATGAGCAGTTCTTC.

This chain uses TRBV11-2 with TRBJ1-4; possibly TRBD1 for D (5 bases). The CDR3 runs to 14 residues. Germline V gene lookup returns CDR1 SGHAT and CDR2 FQNNGV. V gave up 1 base and J gave up 7 bases, with 10 bases separating them. DNA of the CDR3: TGTGCCAGCAGCTTAGTCGGGGGGGGTGAAAAACTGTTTTTT. Encoded protein: CASSLVGGGEKLFF.